These 29 T cell receptor beta chains originate from one sample sequenced in a study of shared clonotypes between healthy human individuals (dated by TCRdb to 2018 to 2021). Library preparation was by the immunoSEQ multiplex PCR assay. TCRdb holds this immuneACCESS table with in-frame rearrangements only. Some clones are missing; in checked studies, unresolved V genes explain under half, and the rest has no known cause. Recorded for this sample are fewer than 2.5 million clones; more than 85% of them occurred a single time. The ten top clones hold about 0.38% of the sample. The sample comprised naive CD4+ T cells from PBMCs. What this sample's cell subset or site label stands for: CD45RA+ positively selected. These receptor sequences come from a man in his late teens or twenties in good health. Some clones in this sample may be carry-over from other donors' samples.

This clone came up once. V and J are TRBV19 and TRBJ2-5, with TRBD2 matching 11 bases. J was trimmed by 5 bases and V by 5 bases; bases with no gene match: 1. Germline V gives CDR1 LNHDA, CDR2 SQIVND (reference sequence). The CDR3 consists of 13 residues. The CDR3 loop is CASSLAGGETQYF. CDR3 DNA sequence: TGTGCCAGTAGTTTAGCGGGAGGGGAGACCCAGTACTTC.

The rearrangement joins TRBV27 to TRBJ2-3; TRBD2 is a possible D gene (5 bases). The CDR3 is made up of 13 amino acids. CDR1 and CDR2 from the germline V gene are MNHEY and SMNVEV (reference sequence). V was clipped by 6 bases and J by 2 bases, with 9 bases between them. The CDR3 loop is CASRRTVTDTQYF. Written as DNA, the CDR3 is TGTGCCAGCAGGCGGACTGTCACAGATACGCAGTATTTT.

Turning to this clone: Other DNA sequences in this sample translate to the same CDR3. J is TRBJ2-7 and V is TRBV18; possibly TRBD1 or TRBD2 for D (5 bases each). CDR3 length equals 14 residues. Germline V CDR1 and CDR2: KGHSH, LQKENI. Trimming removed 5 bases at V and 3 bases at J, with 14 bases between. The CDR3 DNA reads as TGTGCCAGCTCATCGGGGCGACGCAGCTACGAGCAGTACTTC. This codes for CASSSGRRSYEQYF.

The V and J genes are TRBV7-9 and TRBJ1-6, with 7 bases that match TRBD1. Trimming took 5 bases from V and 9 from J; bases not matched to a gene: 1. Germline loops: CDR1 SEHNR, CDR2 FQNEAQ (reference sequence). This CDR3 has 12 amino acids. The DNA for the CDR3 is TGTGCCAGCAGCGCAGGGGGTTCACCCCTCCACTTT. It yields the protein CASSAGGSPLHF. Together with reference TRBV7-9 and TRBJ1-6, the CDR3 gives the full variable domain: DTGVSQNPRHKITKRGQNVTFRCDPISEHNRLYWYRQTLGQGPEFLTYFQNEAQLEKSRLLSDRFSAERPKGSFSTLEIQRTEQGDSAMYLCASSAGGSPLHFGNGTRLTVT.

The chain uses TRBV5-1 and TRBJ1-1, with D possibly being TRBD1 (5 bases). V was clipped by 0 bases and J by 5 bases, with 14 bases between them. CDR3 length: 15 amino acids. Germline-derived CDR1 and CDR2 are SGHRS and YFSETQ. The CDR3 reads CASSLGGRGSTEAFF. The CDR3 DNA follows: TGCGCCAGCAGCTTGGGAGGGAGGGGCAGTACTGAAGCTTTCTTT.

The CDR3 region is CASSLTGTGREKLFF. CDR3 nucleotides: TGTGCCAGCAGCCTTACCGGGACAGGGAGGGAAAAACTGTTTTTT. The chain recombines TRBV7-2 with TRBJ1-4; 9 bases line up with TRBD1. V trimming: 5 bases; J trimming: 8 bases; junction bases outside the gene matches: 9. This CDR3 is 15 amino acids long. The germline V gene encodes CDR1 SGHTA and CDR2 FQGNSA.

The CDR3 loop reads CASRRVGEQYF. The CDR3 bases are TGTGCCAGCAGGCGGGTTGGCGAGCAGTACTTC. V is TRBV2 and J is TRBJ2-7; D is possibly TRBD2 (5 bases). CDR3 size: 11 residues. Trimming shortened V by 6 bases and J by 6 bases, and 9 bases separated the two germline ends. Germline lookup yields CDR1 SNHLY and CDR2 FYNNEI.

This chain joins TRBV5-4 and TRBJ2-2, with D hard to call. Per the germline V gene, CDR1 is SGHNT and CDR2 is YYREEE (reference sequence). This CDR3 spans 15 amino acids. Trimming removed 2 bases at V and 1 base at J, with 9 bases between. CDR3 bases: TGTGCCAGCAGCTTTTCGGCTGAGAACACCGGGGAGCTGTTTTTT. Its protein is CASSFSAENTGELFF.

A remark on this clone: Other DNA sequences within the sample encode an identical CDR3. The chain couples TRBV7-6 to TRBJ1-1, with TRBD1 matching over 7 bases. V lost 0 bases to trimming and J lost 0 bases; unmatched junction nucleotides: 4. CDR3 size: 16 residues. The V gene's germline CDR1 is SGHVS and CDR2 FNYEAQ. In DNA form, the CDR3 reads TGTGCCAGCAGCTTAGCACAGGGACAGTTGAACACTGAAGCTTTCTTT. It specifies CASSLAQGQLNTEAFF.

As regards this clone: Other DNA sequences of this sample code for an identical CDR3. This rearrangement joins TRBV15 to TRBJ2-1; a weak D match, TRBD2 (5 bases). This CDR3 is 13 amino acids long. The germline V gene has CDR1 LNHNV and CDR2 YYDKDF (reference sequence). V gave up 1 base and J gave up 4 bases, with 5 bases separating them. The CDR3 loop is CATSRAGYNEQFF. The DNA of the CDR3 is TGTGCCACCAGCAGAGCGGGGTACAATGAGCAGTTCTTC.

This clone was recorded only once. The V and J genes are TRBV7-2 and TRBJ2-1; 10 bases fit TRBD1. Germline V gene sequence: CDR1 SGHTA, CDR2 FQGNSA. The CDR3 covers 17 residues. Trimming removed 3 bases from V and 1 base from J; junction bases left unmatched: 6. Here the CDR3 DNA reads TGTGCCAGCAGCTTGGGACAGGGGATTGGGTCCTACAATGAGCAGTTCTTC. It yields the protein CASSLGQGIGSYNEQFF.

This sequence joins TRBV27 and TRBJ2-1; TRBD1 matches 9 bases. The CDR3 runs to 15 residues. CDR1 and CDR2 (germline): MNHEY, SMNVEV (reference sequence). J was trimmed by 9 bases and V by 5 bases; bases with no gene match: 11. CDR3 loop: CASSPRTGEGSEQFF. The CDR3 coding sequence is TGTGCCAGCAGTCCACGGACAGGGGAAGGGAGTGAGCAGTTCTTC.

The chain combines TRBV23-1 with TRBJ2-1; 7 bases line up with TRBD2. TRBV23-1 is an ORF, with its function uncertain. CDR3 length: 16 residues. The ends lost 4 bases at V and 3 bases at J; junction bases unmatched: 9. CDR3 sequence reads: CASSRVDRDYYNEQFF. In DNA form, the CDR3 reads TGCGCCAGCAGTCGAGTCGACCGGGACTACTACAATGAGCAGTTCTTC.

The rearrangement joins TRBV19 to TRBJ2-7; D is unclear. Trimming removed 6 bases from V and 0 bases from J, with 12 bases in between. The CDR3 loop spans 14 amino acids. CDR1 is LNHDA and CDR2 is SQIVND in the germline V gene (reference sequence). The CDR3 DNA reads TGTGCCAGTAGCCCCGGGCTTAGCTCCTACGAGCAGTACTTC. Translating it yields CASSPGLSSYEQYF.

V and J are TRBV6-5 and TRBJ2-7, with a weak D call TRBD2 (6 bases). There are 11 residues in the CDR3. V was cut by 8 bases and J by 4 bases, with 9 bases left in between. Germline-derived CDR1 and CDR2 are MNHEY and SVGAGI. CDR3 region: CASAEGYEQYF. The CDR3 DNA follows: TGTGCCAGCGCGGAGGGGTACGAGCAGTACTTC.

J is TRBJ1-1 and V is TRBV18; TRBD1 matches at 7 bases. The CDR3 runs 19 residues. With 2 bases clipped from V and 1 base from J, the junction kept 16 bases outside the gene matches. The germline gives CDR1 KGHSH, CDR2 LQKENI. This CDR3 is CASSPKDGTVARGNTEAFF. For the CDR3, the DNA is TGTGCCAGCTCACCAAAAGATGGGACAGTGGCACGAGGGAACACTGAAGCTTTCTTT.

The gene calls are TRBV5-4 and TRBJ1-2, with 7 bases that match TRBD1. The CDR3 runs to 13 residues. The ends lost 5 bases at V and 2 bases at J; junction bases unmatched: 3. Germline V CDR1 and CDR2: SGHNT, YYREEE (reference sequence). CDR3 sequence reads: CASRSTGNYGYTF. CDR3 DNA: TGTGCCAGCAGGTCGACAGGGAACTATGGCTACACCTTC.

The rearrangement uses TRBV6-5 and TRBJ2-5; 14 bases are a match to TRBD2. CDR3 length: 14 amino acids. V lost 7 bases to trimming and J lost 4 bases; unmatched junction nucleotides: 2. CDR1 and CDR2 (germline): MNHEY, SVGAGI. DNA for the CDR3: TGTGCCAGCAACGGACTAGCGGGAGGAGAGACCCAGTACTTC. Amino acid sequence: CASNGLAGGETQYF.

This chain joins TRBV2 and TRBJ2-1; 12 bases align to TRBD1. The V gene end was trimmed by 6 bases and the J gene end by 0 bases; junction bases not matched to a gene: 9. The germline gives CDR1 SNHLY, CDR2 FYNNEI. This CDR3 is built from 18 residues. In nucleotides, the CDR3 is TGTGCCAGCAGCACCGGAGGGGACAGGGGGCACTCCTACAATGAGCAGTTCTTC. It encodes CASSTGGDRGHSYNEQFF.

A remark on this clone: This sample also contains other DNA sequences that code for the same CDR3. The J gene is TRBJ1-1, the V gene TRBV5-4; D perhaps matches TRBD1 (5 bases). Trimming left V 4 bases short and J 0 bases short, with 10 bases between. The germline gives CDR1 SGHNT, CDR2 YYREEE (reference sequence). This CDR3 has 14 amino acids. The DNA for the CDR3 is TGTGCCAGCAGCCCCGGGACGTTGAACACTGAAGCTTTCTTT. Residues: CASSPGTLNTEAFF.

J is TRBJ2-1 and V is TRBV27; 9 bases are shared with TRBD2. CDR1 MNHEY and CDR2 SMNVEV come from the germline V gene (reference sequence). The CDR3 consists of 17 residues. V trimming: 8 bases; J trimming: 4 bases; junction bases outside the gene matches: 15. The CDR3 bases are TGTGCCAGCCAAACACTAGCGGGCCTCCCGGGATACAATGAGCAGTTCTTC. This translates into CASQTLAGLPGYNEQFF.

The chain joins TRBV6-1 to TRBJ1-5, with TRBD1 as a possible D gene (5 bases). Germline-derived CDR1 and CDR2 are MNHNS and SASEGT. CDR3 length: 16 residues. V was clipped by 2 bases and J by 4 bases, with 15 bases between them. CDR3 region: CASSERLGLRNQPQHF. Here the CDR3 DNA reads TGTGCCAGCAGTGAAAGGTTGGGGCTTAGGAATCAGCCCCAGCATTTT.

V usage is TRBV29-1 and J usage is TRBJ2-3; D gene unclear. The ends were cut back, 4 bases at V and 1 base at J, with 6 bases in the middle. In germline, CDR1 is SQVTM, CDR2 ANQGSEA. CDR3 length: 12 amino acids. The CDR3 DNA is TGCAGCGTTGCCAGGCGCACAGATACGCAGTATTTT. Amino acid sequence: CSVARRTDTQYF.

This clone has only a few counts. The chain combines TRBV7-6 with TRBJ2-7, with D unclear. This CDR3 has 13 residues. Germline-derived CDR1 and CDR2 are SGHVS and FNYEAQ. Trimming took off 5 bases at V and 6 bases at J, with 14 bases between the two ends. For the CDR3, the DNA is TGTGCCAGCAGCCCGCTCGGTATGGCCGAGCAGTACTTC. Encoded protein: CASSPLGMAEQYF.

The chain recombines TRBV20-1 with TRBJ2-7; the D is unclear. The assigned J gene may be wrong: the sequence end matches TRBJ2-1 better. The CDR3 sequence is 10 residues long. Germline V gene lookup returns CDR1 DFQATT and CDR2 SNEGSKA (reference sequence). The CDR3 sequence is CSARDFEQFF. The CDR3 DNA is TGCAGTGCTAGAGATTTTGAGCAGTTCTTC.

V gene TRBV15 combines with J gene TRBJ1-5, with D maybe TRBD1 (6 bases). From germline, CDR1 is LNHNV and CDR2 YYDKDF (reference sequence). The V end lost 2 bases, the J end lost 7 bases, and 12 bases lay between the germline ends. The CDR3 covers 14 residues. CDR3 region: CATSRRGTGQPQHF. In DNA form, the CDR3 reads TGTGCCACCAGCAGAAGGGGTACAGGGCAGCCCCAGCATTTT.

This clone was counted once. The chain carries TRBV5-8 and TRBJ2-7; D is unclear. The germline V gene has CDR1 SGHTS and CDR2 YDEGEE. The germline V and J ends were trimmed by 0 bases and 3 bases, with 10 bases remaining between them. The CDR3 has 14 amino acids. The CDR3 spells CASSLGGLDYEQYF. CDR3 sequence (DNA): TGTGCCAGCAGCTTGGGGGGATTGGACTACGAGCAGTACTTC. Using reference TRBV5-8 and TRBJ2-7 for the parts outside the CDR3, the full variable domain is EAGVTQSPTHLIKTRGQQATLRCSPISGHTSVYWYQQALGLGLQFLLWYDEGEERNRGNFPPRFSGRQFPNYSSELNVNALELEDSALYLCASSLGGLDYEQYFGPGTRLTVT.

Comments on this clone: The sample holds other DNA sequences that translate to the same CDR3. V and J are TRBV9 and TRBJ2-1, with D unclear. V dropped 0 bases and J dropped 7 bases, with 8 bases sitting between them. Germline V gene data show CDR1 as SGDLS and CDR2 as YYNGEE. The CDR3 is 13 amino acids. This CDR3 is CASSVGGRNEQFF. The DNA of the CDR3 is TGTGCCAGCAGCGTAGGAGGTAGGAATGAGCAGTTCTTC.

CDR3 sequence reads: CASTVSGGTETQYF. The CDR3 DNA follows: TGTGCCAGCACCGTTTCCGGGGGTACAGAGACCCAGTACTTC. The chain recombines TRBV28 with TRBJ2-5, with D tentatively TRBD2 (6 bases). Looked up from germline, CDR1 is MDHEN and CDR2 is SYDVKM. Trimming took 7 bases from V and 4 from J, leaving 16 bases between them. The CDR3 loop spans 14 amino acids.